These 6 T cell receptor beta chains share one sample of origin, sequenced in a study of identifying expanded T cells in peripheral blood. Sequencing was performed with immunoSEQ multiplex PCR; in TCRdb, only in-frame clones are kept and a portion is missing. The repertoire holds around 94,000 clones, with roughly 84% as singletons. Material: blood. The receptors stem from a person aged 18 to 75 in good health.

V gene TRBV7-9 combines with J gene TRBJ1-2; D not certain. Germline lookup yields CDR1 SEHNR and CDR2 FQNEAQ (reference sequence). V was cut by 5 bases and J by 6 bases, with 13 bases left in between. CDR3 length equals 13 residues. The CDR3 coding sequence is TGTGCCAGCAGCCCTAAGTGGGGAGATGGCTACACCTTC. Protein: CASSPKWGDGYTF.

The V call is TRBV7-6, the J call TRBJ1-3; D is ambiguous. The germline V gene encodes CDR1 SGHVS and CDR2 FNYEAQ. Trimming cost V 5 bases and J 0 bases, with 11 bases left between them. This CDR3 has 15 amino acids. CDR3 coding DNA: TGTGCCAGCAGCGCTGACATAACCTCTGGAAACACCATATATTTT. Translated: CASSADITSGNTIYF.

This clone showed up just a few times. The CDR3 DNA is TGCGCCAGCAGCCTTGGTCCCTACACCGGGGAGCTGTTTTTT. Its translation is CASSLGPYTGELFF. The chain has TRBV4-3 and TRBJ2-2; D uncertain. CDR3 length: 14 residues. Trimming took 4 bases from V and 3 from J, leaving 9 bases between them. In germline, CDR1 is LGHNA, CDR2 YSLEER.

The CDR3 bases are TGTGCCAGCAGCCAAGAATCTAATGACAGGGGAAGCAATCAGCCCCAGCATTTT. This sequence encodes CASSQESNDRGSNQPQHF. V usage is TRBV14 and J usage is TRBJ1-5; 8 nucleotides line up with TRBD1. Germline lookup yields CDR1 SGHDN and CDR2 FVKESK. This CDR3 region has 18 residues. Trimming cost V 0 bases and J 1 base; bases outside gene matches: 8.

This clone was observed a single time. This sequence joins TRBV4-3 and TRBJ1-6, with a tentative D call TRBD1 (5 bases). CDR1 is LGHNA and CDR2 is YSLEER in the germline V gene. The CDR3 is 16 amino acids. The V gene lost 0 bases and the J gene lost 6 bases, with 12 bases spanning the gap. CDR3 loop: CASSQDPSGINSPLHF. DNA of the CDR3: TGCGCCAGCAGCCAAGATCCGTCAGGGATTAATTCACCCCTCCACTTT.

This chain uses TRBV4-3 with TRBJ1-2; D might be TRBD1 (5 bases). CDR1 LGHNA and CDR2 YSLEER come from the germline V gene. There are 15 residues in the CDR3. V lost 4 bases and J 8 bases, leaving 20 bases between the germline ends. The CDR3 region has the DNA TGCGCCAGCAGCCCCCGGGGGGAGTGGGGAAACGGCTACACCTTC. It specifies CASSPRGEWGNGYTF.